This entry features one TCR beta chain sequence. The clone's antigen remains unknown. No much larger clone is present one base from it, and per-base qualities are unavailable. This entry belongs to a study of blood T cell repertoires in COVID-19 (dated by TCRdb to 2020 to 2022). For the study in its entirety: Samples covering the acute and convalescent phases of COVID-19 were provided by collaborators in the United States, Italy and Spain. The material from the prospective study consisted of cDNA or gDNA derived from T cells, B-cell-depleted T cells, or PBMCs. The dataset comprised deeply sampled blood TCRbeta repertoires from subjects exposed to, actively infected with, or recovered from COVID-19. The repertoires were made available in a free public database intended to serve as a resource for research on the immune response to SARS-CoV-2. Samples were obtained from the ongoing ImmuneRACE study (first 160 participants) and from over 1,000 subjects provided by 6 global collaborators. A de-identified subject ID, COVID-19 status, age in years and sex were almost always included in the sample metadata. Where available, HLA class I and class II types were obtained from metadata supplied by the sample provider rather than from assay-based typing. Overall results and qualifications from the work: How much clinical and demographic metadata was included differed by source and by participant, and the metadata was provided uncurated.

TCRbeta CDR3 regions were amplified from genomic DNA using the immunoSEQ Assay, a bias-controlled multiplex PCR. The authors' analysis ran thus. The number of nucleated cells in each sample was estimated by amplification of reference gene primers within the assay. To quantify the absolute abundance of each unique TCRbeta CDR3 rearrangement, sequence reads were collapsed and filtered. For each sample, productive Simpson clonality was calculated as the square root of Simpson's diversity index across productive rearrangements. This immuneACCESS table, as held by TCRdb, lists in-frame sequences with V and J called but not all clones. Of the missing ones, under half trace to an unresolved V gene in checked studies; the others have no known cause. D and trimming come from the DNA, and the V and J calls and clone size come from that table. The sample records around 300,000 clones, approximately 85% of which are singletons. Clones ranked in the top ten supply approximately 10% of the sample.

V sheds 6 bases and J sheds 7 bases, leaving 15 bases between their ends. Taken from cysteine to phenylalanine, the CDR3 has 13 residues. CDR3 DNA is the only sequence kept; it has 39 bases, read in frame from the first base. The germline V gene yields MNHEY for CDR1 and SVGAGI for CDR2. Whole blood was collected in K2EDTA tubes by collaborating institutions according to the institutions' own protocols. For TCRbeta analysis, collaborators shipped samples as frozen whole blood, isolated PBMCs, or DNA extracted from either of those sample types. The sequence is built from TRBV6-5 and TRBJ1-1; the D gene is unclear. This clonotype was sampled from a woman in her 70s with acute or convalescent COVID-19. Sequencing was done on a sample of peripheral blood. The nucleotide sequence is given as TGTGCCAGCAGCCCGGTATCCCACTATGAAGCTTTCTTT. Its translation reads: CASSPVSHYEAFF.